The source of this TCR beta chain is a study of T-cell memory formation after mild COVID-19. Study-level background: TCR clusters were mostly donor specific.

Trimming removed 5 bases at V and 7 bases at J, with 8 bases between. The CDR3 loop spans 11 amino acids. Germline V gene data show CDR1 as SEHNR and CDR2 as FQNEAQ (reference sequence). On this clonotype itself: Its antigen is as yet unknown.

TCRdb re-derived calls from the 5' RACE reads in MiXCR, one entry per CDR3 protein. The sample gives 140,000 to 150,000 distinct CDR3 sequences, about 19% of which show up once; approximately 2% is in the top ten. Study-level results: Pre-infection memory already had some responding clones, implying cross-reactive memory joined. Among clones contracting day 15 to 85, CD4/CD8 was balanced, whereas later expanders leaned CD4+.

The V and J genes are TRBV7-9 and TRBJ1-1; D is ambiguous. The sample was PBMCs or a T cell subset sorted from them (not recorded which). This sequence was found in an adult woman who had mild COVID-19 (a few samples of this study predate the infection). Cell type and time point are not known. Here the CDR3 reads CASSRKGEAFF. CDR3 nucleotide sequence: TGTGCCAGCAGCCGAAAAGGTGAAGCTTTCTTT.